This TCR beta chain comes out of a study of T cell responses to AZD1222 COVID-19 vaccine (dated by TCRdb to the early 2020s). About the study as a whole: Because spike-specific TCR depth and breadth did not differ between the two schedules, AZD1222 recipients who got a second dose at roughly 4 weeks were pooled with those who got a second dose at roughly 12 weeks. TCR sequencing covered roughly 230 trial participants: some 210 given two doses of AZD1222 and approximately 25 given two doses of MenACWY control vaccine. Trial participants were enrolled by age into subgroups of 18-55, 56-69 and 70-plus years, and roughly 150, 30 and 60 TCR-sequenced participants, respectively, were included in these subgroups.

Reading from cysteine to phenylalanine, the CDR3 counts 14 amino acids. Only CDR3 DNA remains: 42 bases, in frame from the first base. V loses 0 bases at its end and J loses 11 bases; junction bases beyond the gene matches: 8. According to the germline V gene (reference sequence), CDR1 reads LGHDT and CDR2 reads YNNKEL. Overall study results and their limits: Participants were mostly white British and included more females than males, and it was suggested by the authors that clonal diversity may have been underestimated. Reportedly, almost half of the unique spike-specific TCRs recognized epitopes lying outside the regions that are mutated in the B.1.351 and B.1.1.7 variants. In the small 56-69-year group, the increase in depth fell short of significance, most likely because of low power. Because no day 14 peak-response samples were available, repertoires were characterized only after the peak T cell response. Conclusions about previously exposed vaccinees are limited because only 5 or 6 AZD1222 recipients were SARS-CoV-2 seropositive at baseline. CD4 TCRs associated with the vaccine covered the entire spike protein, and the dominant responses were in regions 160-218 and 743-854. After two AZD1222 doses, both the breadth and the depth of spike-specific TCRs were significantly higher than at day 0 and than in MenACWY recipients.

On this clone: Its antigen is unknown. There are no base qualities to consult, and no much larger clone falls within one base.

The time point label corresponds to: baseline before first vaccination. Vaccinee samples came from UK trials COV001 and COV002, including a single-blind randomized controlled phase 2/3 trial of AZD1222 (ChAdOx1 nCoV-19) in healthy adults. For TCRbeta chain sequencing, PBMC samples were collected from trial participants at day 0 and at day 28 after the second dose. The CDR3 regions of human TCRbeta chains were analyzed by immunosequencing. In the original analysis: TCRs in the repertoires were matched against a reference library of SARS-CoV-2-specific TCRs that had been generated with the MIRA antigen-specificity platform. Breadth meant the fraction of unique TCRs that were SARS-CoV-2-associated, whereas depth meant the fraction of total T cells that were SARS-CoV-2-associated. Using the MIRA data, each spike-specific TCR was assigned both to the spike region to which the TCR was reactive and to a CD4 or CD8 class. Log10-transformed breadth and depth values were compared by one-way ANOVA with Sidak's multiple comparisons tests. TCRdb mirrors the immuneACCESS table, restricted to in-frame sequences. Some clones are absent from its copies; in checked studies, under half trace to an unresolved V gene, and the reason for the others is unknown. That table gives V, J and clone size, and the DNA gave D and trimming. This sample is represented by some 160,000 clones; 85% to 95% of them were singletons. The ten largest clones capture approximately 0.88% of the sample.

The rearrangement joined TRBV3-1 (or the pseudogene TRBV3-2) to TRBJ2-3, with 7 junctional bases fitting TRBD2. The TCR was taken from an adult in good health. The source was peripheral blood, collected on day 0 of AZD1222 vaccination. The DNA is as follows: TGTGCCAGCAGCCAAGATGCAGGCGGGGGTGTGCAGTATTTT. Translated, it reads CASSQDAGGGVQYF.